This TCR beta chain stems from a study of blood T cell repertoires in COVID-19. Study-level background: The United States, Italy and Spain supplied acute and convalescent COVID-19 samples.

In the original processing: The assay estimated nucleated cells by amplifying reference gene primers. Clones were sequenced by immunoSEQ multiplex PCR, and TCRdb holds only the in-frame ones, with some missing. For V, J and clone size, that table is used; D and trimming come from the DNA. The table lists approximately 300,000 clones, over 75% of them singletons. Trimming took off 4 bases at V and 4 bases at J, with 8 bases between the two ends. Per the germline V gene, CDR1 is SGHRS and CDR2 is YFSETQ. The CDR3 spans 12 residues. Participant age was about 18 to 95 years, and participants resided in roughly 24 US areas. Recovered status in Cohort 3 required two negative PCRs, clearance, or symptom resolution. This clone was seen more than once but under ten times.

The sequence derives from a man aged 30-40 years who had recovered from COVID-19. Sequencing was done on a sample of PBMCs or T cells enriched from blood (not recorded which). The rearrangement links TRBV5-1 to TRBJ2-5; D gene unclear. CDR3 sequence reads: CASSEVRETQYF. The CDR3 nucleotides read TGCGCCAGCAGCGAAGTGCGAGAGACCCAGTACTTC.